This T cell receptor (beta chain) emerged from a study of CD8 T cells in ankylosing spondylitis. This clonotype came up a few times. As yet, its antigen is unknown. TCRdb processed the 5' RACE reads anew with MiXCR; each CDR3 protein has one entry. The sample shows 330,000 or so distinct CDR3 sequences, approximately 8.2% of them seen only once. Study conclusions and caveats: Ankylosing spondylitis blood seemed to carry a telltale TCR beta motif made of several highly homologous variants. Disease-linked clones were found to be CD8+ and relatively rare in peripheral blood.

There are 13 residues in the CDR3. The V gene's germline CDR1 is DFQATT and CDR2 SNEGSKA (reference sequence). Deletions cut 0 bases from V and 4 bases from J, with 10 bases between. J is TRBJ2-7 and V is TRBV20-1; either TRBD1 or TRBD2 may fit D (5 bases each). This clonotype was sampled from a male donor with ankylosing spondylitis. The sample taken for sequencing was blood, either unsorted or a sorted T cell fraction (not recorded which). The CDR3 bases are TGCAGTGCTAGAGATCGAGGGGAATACGAGCAGTACTTC. This sequence encodes CSARDRGEYEQYF.